The 12 T cell receptor beta chains below come from one sample, sequenced in a study of T-cell memory formation after mild COVID-19. TCRdb reprocessed the 5' RACE reads via MiXCR and lists one record per CDR3 protein. The table lists hundreds of thousands of distinct CDR3 sequences, about a sixth of them singletons. Specimen: PBMCs or a T cell subset sorted from them (not recorded which). These receptors originate from an adult woman who had mild COVID-19 (a few samples of this study predate the infection). Cell type and time point are not known.

The chain links TRBV12-3 or TRBV12-4 to TRBJ1-1; 8 nucleotides match TRBD1. V shed 3 bases, J shed 7 bases, and the junction held 1 base outside the gene matches. This CDR3 region has 12 residues. DNA for the CDR3: TGTGCCAGCAGTTTCGACAGGGGTGAAGCTTTCTTT. Translating gives CASSFDRGEAFF.

The CDR3 DNA is TGTGCCAGCTCTATCCTGGGCAGAGCTGAGCAGTTCTTC. This gives the protein CASSILGRAEQFF. This chain connects TRBV18 to TRBJ2-1; no definite D call. The CDR3 has 13 residues. Deletions cut 6 bases from V and 9 bases from J, with 15 bases between. Germline V lookup: CDR1 KGHSH, CDR2 LQKENI.

The chain employs TRBV21-1 and TRBJ2-7. TRBV21-1 constitutes a pseudogene. CDR3 length: 16 residues. The CDR3 coding sequence is TGTGCCAGCAGCATTCGACGGAGTAGTTCCTTGGGCGAGCAGTACTTC. Its protein is CASSIRRSSSLGEQYF.

This clonotype appeared a few times. This chain connects TRBV24-1 to TRBJ1-2; D unclear. This CDR3 is built from 14 residues. V lost 4 bases and J 5 bases, leaving 13 bases between the germline ends. Per the germline V gene, CDR1 is KGHDR and CDR2 is SFDVKD. Written as DNA, the CDR3 is TGTGCCACCAGTGACGAGGACGGGCCATATGGCTACACCTTC. Residues: CATSDEDGPYGYTF.

This rearrangement joins TRBV7-7 to TRBJ2-5; a possible D gene is TRBD2 (5 bases). The CDR3 has 15 amino acids. The V gene's germline CDR1 is SSHAT and CDR2 FNYEAQ (reference sequence). The V gene lost 1 base and the J gene lost 0 bases, with 9 bases spanning the gap. The CDR3 DNA reads as TGTGCCAGCAGCTTAGACAGCGGTTACCAAGAGACCCAGTACTTC. Its protein is CASSLDSGYQETQYF.

The chain joins TRBV5-4 to TRBJ2-5; TRBD1 matches at 9 bases. This CDR3 has 15 residues. Looked up from germline, CDR1 is SGHNT and CDR2 is YYREEE (reference sequence). The J segment lost 5 bases and the V segment lost 4 bases, leaving 9 bases of the junction unmatched. The CDR3 coding sequence is TGTGCCAGCAGCGGAGGGACAGGGAGGTACGAGACCCAGTACTTC. This translates into CASSGGTGRYETQYF.

This clonotype was recorded a few times. The chain recombines TRBV24-1 with TRBJ2-2; 10 nucleotides align to TRBD2. This CDR3 region has 16 residues. Germline CDR1 reads KGHDR; CDR2 reads SFDVKD. The V gene end was trimmed by 6 bases and the J gene end by 4 bases; junction bases not matched to a gene: 7. The CDR3 coding sequence is TGTGCCACCAGTAGACTAGCGGGTTCCTCCACCGGGGAGCTGTTTTTT. Translating gives CATSRLAGSSTGELFF.

This rearrangement joins TRBV5-1 to TRBJ2-1; D perhaps matches TRBD2 (6 bases). The length of the CDR3 is 16 residues. V was trimmed by 0 bases and J by 6 bases, leaving 16 bases between them. The germline gives CDR1 SGHRS, CDR2 YFSETQ. The CDR3 bases are TGCGCCAGCAGCTTGGCGGGAGACACCGGGGCCAATGAGCAGTTCTTC. It encodes CASSLAGDTGANEQFF.

This clonotype was observed a few times. The rearrangement joins TRBV12-3 or TRBV12-4 to TRBJ2-2; maybe TRBD2 (6 bases). This CDR3 spans 18 amino acids. V lost 2 bases and J lost 3, with 19 bases in between. CDR3 residues: CASSLFIIIGEDTGELFF. In DNA form, the CDR3 reads TGTGCCAGCAGTTTATTTATTATCATTGGGGAGGACACCGGGGAGCTGTTTTTT.

This clonotype was seen a few times. This rearrangement joins TRBV9 to TRBJ2-3; D ambiguous. The CDR3 runs to 17 residues. Germline loops: CDR1 SGDLS, CDR2 YYNGEE. The V end was cut by 4 bases, the J end by 3 bases, with 21 bases between. CDR3 coding DNA: TGTGCCAGCAGCCCGACCGTCGGGCTGGGGATTACAGATACGCAGTATTTT. Protein: CASSPTVGLGITDTQYF.

The chain recombines TRBV3-1 with TRBJ1-1, with D unresolved. Germline-derived CDR1 and CDR2 are LGHDT and YNNKEL (reference sequence). The CDR3 sequence is 13 residues long. The germline V and J ends were trimmed by 6 bases and 4 bases, with 12 bases remaining between them. The CDR3 region is CASRYSGSTEAFF. The CDR3 bases are TGTGCCAGCAGGTACTCGGGGAGCACTGAAGCTTTCTTT.

This clonotype was counted only a few times. The V and J genes are TRBV11-2 and TRBJ2-1; D is unclear. CDR3 length: 16 residues. V dropped 0 bases and J dropped 0 bases, with 9 bases sitting between them. The germline V gene has CDR1 SGHAT and CDR2 FQNNGV. The CDR3 nucleotides read TGTGCCAGCAGCTTAGATTGGGGAAGCTCCTACAATGAGCAGTTCTTC. It yields the protein CASSLDWGSSYNEQFF.